This T cell receptor beta chain came from a study of relationships among human T cell subsets. This clonotype was counted only a few times. Unmatched junction bases numbered 5, after V lost 5 bases and J lost 0 bases. This CDR3 spans 15 amino acids. TCR alpha and beta CDR3s were amplified from mRNA by semiquantitative ARM-PCR. Exponential amplification used communal superprimers after tagged nested gene-specific primers in ARM-PCR. TCRdb processed the multiplex PCR reads anew with MiXCR; each CDR3 protein has one entry. The sample carries approximately 15,000 distinct CDR3 sequences, around 62% recorded once.

The TCR comes from a man aged 40-49 years in good health. Input material: total T cells sorted from blood. The genes are TRBV12-3 or TRBV12-4 and TRBJ2-7; 9 nucleotides agree with TRBD1. For the CDR3, the DNA is TGTGCCAGCAGTATCGGGGACAGGGACTCCTACGAGCAGTACTTC. Its protein product is CASSIGDRDSYEQYF.